This is a list of T cell receptor beta chains from one sample in a study of cytomegalovirus exposure and HLA in healthy donors. Generated by immunoSEQ multiplex PCR, the TCRdb table keeps only in-frame clones and is missing some. The sample table sets out roughly 70,000 clones. The sequenced sample was PBMCs. Receptors originate from a female donor in good health and CMV-seropositive. Both conserved end residues are part of each CDR3. A D gene is named only where the DNA matches it firmly.

.	TRBJ2-1	TRBV19	TGTGCCAGTAGGGCGGGGCTAAGAGATGAGCAGTTCTTC	CASRAGLRDEQFF
.	TRBJ2-3	TRBV11-3	TGTGCCAGCAGCCCGACCGCCGGGTCAGATACGCAGTATTTT	CASSPTAGSDTQYF
.	TRBJ1-4	TRBV6-1	TGTGCCAGCAGTGTGGCACAGAATGAAAAACTGTTTTTT	CASSVAQNEKLFF
.	TRBJ2-1	TRBV7-6	TGTGCCAGCAGCGGACTTCGGGGTGATGAGCAGTTCTTC	CASSGLRGDEQFF
TRBD1	TRBJ2-4	TRBV11-2	TGTGCCAGCAGCTTAGTAGGGACAGGGAACATTCAGTACTTC	CASSLVGTGNIQYF
.	TRBJ2-7	TRBV6-5	TGTGCCAGCAGTTACTCGGGGCGGTACGAGCAGTACTTC	CASSYSGRYEQYF
TRBD1	TRBJ1-4	TRBV28	TGTGCCAGCAGTTGGACAGGAGCAACTAATGAAAAACTGTTTTTT	CASSWTGATNEKLFF
.	TRBJ1-2	TRBV9	TGTGCCAGCAGCCGCCGGGACAACCCTAACTATGGCTACACCTTC	CASSRRDNPNYGYTF
.	TRBJ2-4	TRBV7-8	TGTGCCAGCAGCTTAAGTGAAGGGGTATGGAACATTCAGTACTTC	CASSLSEGVWNIQYF
TRBD2	TRBJ2-3	TRBV29-1	TGCAGCGTTGAAGTCGGGTCTAGCGGGGGGTACACAGATACGCAGTATTTT	CSVEVGSSGGYTDTQYF
.	TRBJ1-1	TRBV7-2	TGCGCCAGCAGCTTTACTGACAGGAATCCCAACACTGAAGCTTTCTTT	CASSFTDRNPNTEAFF
TRBD2	TRBJ2-1	TRBV9	TGTGCCAGCAGCGTAAGCGGGACTAGCTACAATGAGCAGTTCTTC	CASSVSGTSYNEQFF
TRBD1	TRBJ2-7	TRBV6-6	TGTGCCAGCAGTTACTATCGGGACAGCGCCTACGAGCAGTACTTC	CASSYYRDSAYEQYF
.	TRBJ1-1	TRBV25-1	TGTGCCAGCAGTGGGGGTACAGGGCGCACTGAAGCTTTCTTT	CASSGGTGRTEAFF
TRBD1	TRBJ1-4	TRBV28	TGTGCCAGCAGTTTATACAGGGGAGGTGGTGAAAAACTGTTTTTT	CASSLYRGGGEKLFF
TRBD2	TRBJ2-1	TRBV5-1	TGCGCCAGCAGCCCCCCTCAGACGACTAGCCGGGGCGATGAGCAGTTCTTC	CASSPPQTTSRGDEQFF
TRBD1	TRBJ2-7	TRBV5-1	TGCGCCAGCAGCCCTCAAGGGACAGGGGCGACCCACTCCTACGAGCAGTACTTC	CASSPQGTGATHSYEQYF
.	TRBJ1-4	TRBV29-1	TGCAGCGTCTGTACAGGGACCGTCGGAACAAAACTGTTTTTT	CSVCTGTVGTKLFF
TRBD1	TRBJ1-2	TRBV29-1	TGCAGCGTTGAAGAGCAGGGGGCCTATGGCTACACCTTC	CSVEEQGAYGYTF
.	TRBJ2-1	TRBV5-4	TGTGCCAGCAGCTTGTACGGACTGGGTAGCAATGAGCAGTTCTTC	CASSLYGLGSNEQFF
TRBD2	TRBJ2-1	TRBV11-1	TGTGCCAGCAGCCCAAGGGCTAGCGGGAGGGTTGAGCAGTTCTTC	CASSPRASGRVEQFF
TRBD1	TRBJ1-2	TRBV4-3	TGCGCCAGCAGCCAAGAGGGCAGGGGGGTCTCTGGCTACACCTTC	CASSQEGRGVSGYTF
.	TRBJ1-1	TRBV6-1	TGTGCCAGCAGTGAAGTATGGAACACTGAAGCTTTCTTT	CASSEVWNTEAFF
TRBD2	TRBJ2-1	TRBV9	TGTGCCAGCAGCGGGACCGGGACTAACTCCTACAATGAGCAGTTCTTC	CASSGTGTNSYNEQFF
TRBD1	TRBJ1-5	TRBV6-1	TGTGCCAGCAGGGGGACAGTTCAGCCCCAGCATTTT	CASRGTVQPQHF
TRBD1	TRBJ2-2	TRBV6-5	TGTGCCAGCAGTTACTCGATGGGACAGGTCACCGGGGAGCTGTTTTTT	CASSYSMGQVTGELFF
TRBD2	TRBJ2-7	TRBV30	TGTGCCTGGAGTTTGACTAGCGGGAGATTTTCCTACGAGCAGTACTTC	CAWSLTSGRFSYEQYF
.	TRBJ2-7	TRBV7-2	TGTGCCAGCAGCGCCGAGGGGGACCACGAGCAGTACTTC	CASSAEGDHEQYF
TRBD2	TRBJ2-1	TRBV11-2	TGTGCCAGCAGCTCTACTCTTAGCGGGGGGGCCAGTGAGCAGTTCTTC	CASSSTLSGGASEQFF
TRBD1	TRBJ1-1	TRBV4-3	TGCGCCAGCAGCCAAGACTGGGGACAGAAGAACACTGAAGCTTTCTTT	CASSQDWGQKNTEAFF
TRBD2	TRBJ2-1	TRBV5-4	TGTGCCAGCGTTCCTAGCGGGGGGGCCGGTGTAAGCAATGAGCAGTTCTTC	CASVPSGGAGVSNEQFF
.	TRBJ2-7	TRBV2	TGTGCCAGCAGTGAAGTGGGCAGGGGTTACGAGCAGTACTTC	CASSEVGRGYEQYF
.	TRBJ2-1	TRBV27	TGTGCCAGCAGCTACCCCAACCGTGAGCAGTTCTTC	CASSYPNREQFF
TRBD1	TRBJ1-2	TRBV6-6	TGTGCCAGCAGTTCCACCGGACAGGCCTATGGCTACACCTTC	CASSSTGQAYGYTF
TRBD1	TRBJ2-5	TRBV7-2	TGTGCCAGCAGCTTAAGCGGGACAGGGATGTTCGAGACCCAGTACTTC	CASSLSGTGMFETQYF
TRBD1	TRBJ1-3	TRBV14	TGTGCCAGCAGCCACCGGACAGGGGCTGGAAACACCATATATTTT	CASSHRTGAGNTIYF
TRBD1	TRBJ2-2	TRBV4-3	TGCGCCAGCAGCCAAGGGACAGGGCCCACCGGGGAGCTGTTTTTT	CASSQGTGPTGELFF
.	TRBJ2-1	TRBV15	TGTGCCACCAGCAGAGAACAGTACAATGAGCAGTTCTTC	CATSREQYNEQFF
.	TRBJ1-6	TRBV11-2	TGTGCCAGCAGCTTAGGCGCACATAATTCACCCCTCCACTTT	CASSLGAHNSPLHF
.	TRBJ2-7	TRBV6-5	TGTGCCAGCAGTAGCGGACTCTCGGGGGAGCAGTACTTC	CASSSGLSGEQYF
TRBD2	TRBJ2-2	TRBV5-1	TGCGCCAGCAGCCCCGGGACTAGTAAGGTCGGGGAGCTGTTTTTT	CASSPGTSKVGELFF
.	TRBJ2-1	TRBV29-1	TGCAGCGTTGAGGACTGGAATGAGCAGTTCTTC	CSVEDWNEQFF
TRBD2	TRBJ2-7	TRBV5-4	TGTGCCAGCAGCTTGACTAGCGGGAGTGAGGACGAGCAGTACTTC	CASSLTSGSEDEQYF
TRBD2	TRBJ2-1	TRBV7-8	TGTGCCAGCAGCTCTAAAAGCGGGAGAAGTTACAATGAGCAGTTCTTC	CASSSKSGRSYNEQFF
TRBD1	TRBJ1-1	TRBV5-5	TGTGCCAGCAGCTGGGGACAGTCGAACACTGAAGCTTTCTTT	CASSWGQSNTEAFF
.	TRBJ1-5	TRBV7-8	TGTGCCAGCGGTAACCGCGATCAGCCCCAGCATTTT	CASGNRDQPQHF
TRBD1	TRBJ2-2	TRBV19	TGTGCCAGTAAGCCAGGGGGTGGTACCGGGGAGCTGTTTTTT	CASKPGGGTGELFF
TRBD2	TRBJ2-7	TRBV5-6	TGTGCCAGCAGCTTGTGGCTAGCGGCCTACGAGCAGTACTTC	CASSLWLAAYEQYF
.	TRBJ2-1	TRBV6-5	TGTGCCAGCAGCCCGGCCGACGAGGGCTATGAGCAGTTCTTC	CASSPADEGYEQFF
.	TRBJ2-7	TRBV6-1	TGTGCCAGCAGTGATCTGTTCTCTAGACGGGTAACTACCTACGAGCAGTACTTC	CASSDLFSRRVTTYEQYF
.	TRBJ2-2	TRBV30	TGTGCCTCACTTGGGGCACTGAAGAACACCGGGGAGCTGTTTTTT	CASLGALKNTGELFF
TRBD2	TRBJ2-5	TRBV7-2	TGTGCCAGCAGCGATAGCGGGGGAATAGTGGAGACCCAGTACTTC	CASSDSGGIVETQYF